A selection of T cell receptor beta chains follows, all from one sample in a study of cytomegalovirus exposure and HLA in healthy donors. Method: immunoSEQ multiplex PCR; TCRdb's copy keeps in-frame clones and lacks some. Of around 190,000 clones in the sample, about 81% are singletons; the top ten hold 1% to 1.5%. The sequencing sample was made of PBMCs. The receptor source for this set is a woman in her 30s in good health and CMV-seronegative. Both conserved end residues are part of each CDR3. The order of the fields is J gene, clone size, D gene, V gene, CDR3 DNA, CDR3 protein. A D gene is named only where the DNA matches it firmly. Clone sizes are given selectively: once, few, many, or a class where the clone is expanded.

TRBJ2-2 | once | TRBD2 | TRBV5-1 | TGCGCCAGCAGCTTACTAGCGGCGAACACCGGGGAGCTGTTTTTT | CASSLLAANTGELFF
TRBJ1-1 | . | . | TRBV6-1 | TGTGCCAGCAGACGGGGACAGAACACTGAAGCTTTCTTT | CASRRGQNTEAFF
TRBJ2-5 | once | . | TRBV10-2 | TGCGCCAGCAGTGAGTCAGGGCAGGGAGAGACCCAGTACTTC | CASSESGQGETQYF
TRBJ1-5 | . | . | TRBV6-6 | TGTGCCAGCAAAAAGTCGGGAATCCGCAATCAGCCCCAGCATTTT | CASKKSGIRNQPQHF
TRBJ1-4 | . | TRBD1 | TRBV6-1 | TGTGCCAGCGACAGGGACAAGAATGAAAAACTGTTTTTT | CASDRDKNEKLFF
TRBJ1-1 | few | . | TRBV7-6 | TGTGCCAGCAGCTTGAGGGTAGCGATGAATACTGAAGCTTTCTTT | CASSLRVAMNTEAFF
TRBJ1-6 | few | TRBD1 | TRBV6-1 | TGTGCCACTTATTTCCGACAGGGCCTTAATTCACCCCTCCACTTT | CATYFRQGLNSPLHF
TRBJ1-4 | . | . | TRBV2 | TGTGCCAGCACAGACCGGGGGAATGAAAAACTGTTTTTT | CASTDRGNEKLFF
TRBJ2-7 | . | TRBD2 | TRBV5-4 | TGTGCCAGCAGCCCACGGACTAGCGAGGCCTACGAGCAGTACTTC | CASSPRTSEAYEQYF
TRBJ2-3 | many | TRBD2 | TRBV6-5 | TGTGCCAGCAGTTTAGCGGGAGGGCCCACAGATACGCAGTATTTT | CASSLAGGPTDTQYF
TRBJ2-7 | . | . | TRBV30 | TGTGCCTGGAGTGACCTCCGGACATTAAACTACGAGCAGTACTTC | CAWSDLRTLNYEQYF
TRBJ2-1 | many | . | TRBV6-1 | TGTGCCAGCAGTGAAGAAGCGGGCGCCTATGAGCAGTTCTTC | CASSEEAGAYEQFF
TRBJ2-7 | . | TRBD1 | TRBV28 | TGTGCCAGCAGTTTAATTAGGGGGCGAATTATATCCTACGAGCAGTACTTC | CASSLIRGRIISYEQYF
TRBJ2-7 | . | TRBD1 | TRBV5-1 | TGCGCCAGCAGCTTGGACCCGGGACAGGGCTCCTACGAGCAGTACTTC | CASSLDPGQGSYEQYF
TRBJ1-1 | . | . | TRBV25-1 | TGTGCCAGCAGTGATCGGCAGGGAGGAACTGAAGCTTTCTTT | CASSDRQGGTEAFF
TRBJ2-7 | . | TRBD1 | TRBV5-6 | TGTGCCAGCAGCTTGTACGGGACAGGAGACTACGAGCAGTACTTC | CASSLYGTGDYEQYF
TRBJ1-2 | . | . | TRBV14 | TGTGCCAGCAGCCAAGAGCACATATCATATGGCTACACCTTC | CASSQEHISYGYTF
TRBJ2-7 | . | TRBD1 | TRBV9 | TGTGCCAGCAGCGTAGGAGGACAGGGGGCTCGACACGAGCAGTACTTC | CASSVGGQGARHEQYF
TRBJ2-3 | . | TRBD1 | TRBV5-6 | TGTGCCAGCAGCTTCCGACAGGGAAGCACAGATACGCAGTATTTT | CASSFRQGSTDTQYF
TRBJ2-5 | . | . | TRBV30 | TGTGCCTGGAGTGGGCCAGAAGAGACCCAGTACTTC | CAWSGPEETQYF
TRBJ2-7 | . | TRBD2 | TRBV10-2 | TGCGCCAGCAGTGGACGACTAGCGGGTACCTACGAGCAGTACTTC | CASSGRLAGTYEQYF
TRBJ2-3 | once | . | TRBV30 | TGTGCCTGGAGTGTCTCTAGCTTGACAGATACGCAGTATTTT | CAWSVSSLTDTQYF
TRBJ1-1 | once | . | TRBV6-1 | TGTGCCAGCACATCCCCGAACACTGAAGCTTTCTTT | CASTSPNTEAFF
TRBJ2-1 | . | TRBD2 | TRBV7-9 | TGTGCGGGGAGGACTAGCGGGGAGAGGGGCAATGAGCAGTTCTTC | CAGRTSGERGNEQFF